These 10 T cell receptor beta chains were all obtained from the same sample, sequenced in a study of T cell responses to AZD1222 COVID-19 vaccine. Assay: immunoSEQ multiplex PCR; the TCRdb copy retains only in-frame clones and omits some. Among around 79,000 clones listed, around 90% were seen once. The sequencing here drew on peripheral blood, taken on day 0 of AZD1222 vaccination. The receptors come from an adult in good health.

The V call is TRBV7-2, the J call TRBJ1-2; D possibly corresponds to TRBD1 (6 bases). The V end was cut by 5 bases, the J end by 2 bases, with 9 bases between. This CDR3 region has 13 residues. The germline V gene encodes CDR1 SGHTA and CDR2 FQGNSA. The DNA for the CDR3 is TGTGCCAGCAGCAAAACAGGGAACTATGGCTACACCTTC. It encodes CASSKTGNYGYTF. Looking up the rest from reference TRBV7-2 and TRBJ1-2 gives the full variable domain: GAGVSQSPSNKVTEKGKDVELRCDPISGHTALYWYRQSLGQGLEFLIYFQGNSAPDKSGLPSDRFSAERTGGSVSTLTIQRTQQEDSAVYLCASSKTGNYGYTFGSGTRLTVV.

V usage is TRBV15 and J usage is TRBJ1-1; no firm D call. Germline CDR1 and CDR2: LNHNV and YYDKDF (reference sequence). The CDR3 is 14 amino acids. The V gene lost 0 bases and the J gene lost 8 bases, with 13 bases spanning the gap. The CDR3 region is CATSRDQVRREAFF. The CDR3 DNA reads TGTGCCACCAGCAGAGATCAAGTACGGAGGGAAGCTTTCTTT.

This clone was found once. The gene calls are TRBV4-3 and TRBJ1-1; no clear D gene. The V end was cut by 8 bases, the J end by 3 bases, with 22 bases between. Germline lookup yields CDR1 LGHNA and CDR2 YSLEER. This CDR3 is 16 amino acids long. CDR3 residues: CASAEKGGGKDTEAFF. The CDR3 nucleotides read TGCGCCAGCGCCGAGAAGGGTGGAGGGAAAGACACTGAAGCTTTCTTT.

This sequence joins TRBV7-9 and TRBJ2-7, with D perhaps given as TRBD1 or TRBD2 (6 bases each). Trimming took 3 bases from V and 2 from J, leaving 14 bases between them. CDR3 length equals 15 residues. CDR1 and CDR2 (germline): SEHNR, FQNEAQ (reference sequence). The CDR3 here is CASSFRGGLPYEQYF. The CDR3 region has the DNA TGTGCCAGCAGCTTTAGAGGGGGGCTACCCTACGAGCAGTACTTC.

The CDR3 spells CASSPRTGASSLETQYF. CDR3 DNA sequence: TGTGCCAGCTCACCAAGGACAGGGGCATCGAGTTTGGAGACCCAGTACTTC. The chain employs TRBV18 and TRBJ2-5, with 9 nucleotides matching TRBD1. This CDR3 region has 17 residues. Germline-derived CDR1 and CDR2 are KGHSH and LQKENI. The V and J ends lost 2 bases and 5 bases, in that order; junction bases with no gene match: 12.

CDR3 sequence: CASSPVAENYGYTF. The CDR3 DNA follows: TGTGCCAGCTCACCAGTGGCAGAGAACTATGGCTACACCTTC. V is TRBV18 and J is TRBJ1-2; unclear D gene. The CDR3 runs to 14 residues. V was trimmed by 2 bases and J by 2 bases, leaving 9 bases between them. Germline CDR1 KGHSH, CDR2 LQKENI.

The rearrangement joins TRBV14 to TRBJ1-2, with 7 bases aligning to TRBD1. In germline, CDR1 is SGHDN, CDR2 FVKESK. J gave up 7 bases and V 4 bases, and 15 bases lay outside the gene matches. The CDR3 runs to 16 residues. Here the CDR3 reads CASSPTRGGTSFGYTF. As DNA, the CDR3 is TGTGCCAGCAGCCCCACCAGGGGGGGGACAAGTTTTGGCTACACCTTC.

In DNA, the CDR3 is TGCAGCGTGCTGGGTGGGCCAAACTCCGGAAACACCATATATTTT. As protein: CSVLGGPNSGNTIYF. The rearrangement uses TRBV29-1 and TRBJ1-3; D call uncertain. The CDR3 runs to 15 residues. V was cut by 6 bases and J by 4 bases, with 19 bases left in between. Germline V gene lookup returns CDR1 SQVTM and CDR2 ANQGSEA. Complete variable domain (other parts from reference TRBV29-1 and TRBJ1-3): SAVISQKPSRDICQRGTSLTIQCQVDSQVTMMFWYRQQPGQSLTLIATANQGSEATYESGFVIDKFPISRPNLTFSTLTVSNMSPEDSSIYLCSVLGGPNSGNTIYFGEGSWLTVV.

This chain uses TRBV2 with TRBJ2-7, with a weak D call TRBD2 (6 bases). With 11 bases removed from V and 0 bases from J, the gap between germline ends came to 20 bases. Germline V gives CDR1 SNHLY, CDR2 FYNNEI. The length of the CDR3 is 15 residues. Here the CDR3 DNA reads TGTGCCGCCGTAGTCCTAGCGCTAAGCTCCTACGAGCAGTACTTC. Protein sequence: CAAVVLALSSYEQYF.

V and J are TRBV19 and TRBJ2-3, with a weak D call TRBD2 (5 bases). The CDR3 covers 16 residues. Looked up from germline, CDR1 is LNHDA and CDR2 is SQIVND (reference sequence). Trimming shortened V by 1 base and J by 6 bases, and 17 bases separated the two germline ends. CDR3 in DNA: TGTGCCAGTAGTATAGGAGCGGTCCCTACGGGCGATACGCAGTATTTT. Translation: CASSIGAVPTGDTQYF.